The 8 T cell receptor beta chains below come from one sample, sequenced in a study of CD8+ T cells in alopecia areata. Cells from pooled cutaneous lymph nodes were sorted by CD4, CD8alpha, NKG2D, NKG2ACE and other markers. RNA was isolated and reverse transcribed to cDNA, the sequencing template. Data came from immunoSEQ multiplex PCR; TCRdb stores just in-frame clones and leaves some out. The data list about 300,000 clones, none observed once; more than 1% falls to the top ten. The specimen was CD4+ T cells sorted from a lymph node. All receptors derive from a C3H/HeJ mouse with alopecia areata. The mice in this strain carry MHC haplotype H2-k.

To note about this clone: Gene names follow the mouse nomenclature. The read finishes 3 residues shy of the CDR3 end, and the germline J gene is used to complete it. V usage is TRBV5 and J usage is TRBJ1-6, with TRBD1 matching 7 bases. TRBJ1-6 carries the ORF label, with uncertain function. The ends lost 5 bases at V and 5 bases at J; junction bases unmatched: 3. CDR3 length equals 14 residues. CDR1 is LGHNA, CDR2 YNLKQL, per germline (reference sequence). The CDR3 sequence is CASSAGTDNSPLYF. Partial CDR3 DNA: TGTGCCAGCAGCGCCGGGACAGATAATTCGCCC.

A few counts support this clone. Mouse gene names and germline throughout. The read finishes 4 residues shy of the CDR3 end, and the germline J gene is used to complete it. V and J are TRBV19 and TRBJ2-1, with 10 bases identical to TRBD1. CDR1 and CDR2 (germline): FNHDT, SITEND (reference sequence). The V and J ends lost 7 bases and 4 bases, in that order; junction bases with no gene match: 2. This CDR3 is 13 amino acids long. The CDR3 loop is CASAGQGYAEQFF. The CDR3 DNA, read in part, is TGTGCCAGCGCGGGACAGGGGTATGCT. Full variable domain (outside the CDR3, taken from reference TRBV19 and TRBJ2-1): GGIITQTPKFLIGQEGQKLTLKCQQNFNHDTMYWYRQDSGKGLRLIYYSITENDLQKGDLSEGYDASREKKSSFSLTVTSAQKNEMAVFLCASAGQGYAEQFFGPGTRLTVL.

Turning to this clone: Gene names are the mouse ones. The read terminates 4 residues before the CDR3 end, so the remaining end is supplied by the germline J gene. This chain links TRBV13-3 with TRBJ2-5; 8 bases are a match to TRBD2. Germline CDR1 is NNHDY and CDR2 is SYVADS. The CDR3 loop spans 14 amino acids. CDR3 residues: CASRNRDWKDTQYF. CDR3 DNA, as far as it was read: TGTGCCAGCAGGAACCGGGACTGGAAAGAC. The whole variable domain, filled in from reference TRBV13-3 and TRBJ2-5, reads EAAVTQSPRSKVAVTGGKVTLSCHQTNNHDYMYWYRQDTGHGLRLIHYSYVADSTEKGDIPDGYKASRPSQENFSLILELASLSQTAVYFCASRNRDWKDTQYFGPGTRLLVL.

Points on this clone: Genes here carry mouse names. The CDR3 end falls 4 residues outside the read, so it is completed with the germline J gene. V is TRBV19 and J is TRBJ2-5; 7 nucleotides line up with TRBD2. Germline-derived CDR1 and CDR2 are FNHDT and SITEND (reference sequence). This CDR3 is 13 amino acids long. Here the CDR3 reads CASSIGGGDTQYF. The DNA read from the CDR3 is TGTGCCAGCAGTATAGGGGGGGGAGAC. The full variable domain, in which reference TRBV19 and TRBJ2-5 provide the parts outside the CDR3, is GGIITQTPKFLIGQEGQKLTLKCQQNFNHDTMYWYRQDSGKGLRLIYYSITENDLQKGDLSEGYDASREKKSSFSLTVTSAQKNEMAVFLCASSIGGGDTQYFGPGTRLLVL.

Details on this clone: Mouse gene names apply. The CDR3 end is not reached by the read, which stops 4 residues before it; the germline J gene fills it in. This same CDR3 is encoded by further DNA sequences in the sample. This chain uses TRBV19 with TRBJ1-2, with D perhaps TRBD1 (5 bases). The germline CDR1 and CDR2 sequences are FNHDT and SITEND (reference sequence). CDR3 length equals 13 residues. V shed 1 base and J shed 2 bases, with 6 bases lying between them. The part of the CDR3 DNA that was read is TGTGCCAGCAGTATATGGGGGAACTCC. This codes for CASSIWGNS. The full-length CDR3 reads as CASSIWGNSDYTF. Based on the CDR3 plus reference TRBV19 and TRBJ1-2, the full variable domain is GGIITQTPKFLIGQEGQKLTLKCQQNFNHDTMYWYRQDSGKGLRLIYYSITENDLQKGDLSEGYDASREKKSSFSLTVTSAQKNEMAVFLCASSIWGNSDYTFGSGTRLLVI.

This clone was counted at least ten times. The gene symbols are mouse symbols. The CDR3 extends 4 residues past the end of the read, so its final part is completed from the germline J gene. Other nucleotide sequences in the sample specify the same CDR3. The rearrangement links TRBV17 to TRBJ1-2; D unresolved. Germline V gene lookup returns CDR1 MNHDT and CDR2 YYDKIL. Trimming removed 6 bases at V and 3 bases at J, with 5 bases between. The CDR3 is 11 residues long. The CDR3 DNA, read in part, is TGTGCTAGCAGGAGGGACTCC. Encoded protein: CASRRDS. The whole CDR3 sequence is CASRRDSDYTF. The complete variable domain, with remaining parts taken from reference TRBV17 and TRBJ1-2, reads DTTVKQNPRYKLARVGKPVNLICSQTMNHDTMYWYQKKPNQAPKLLLFYYDKILNREADTFEKFQSSRPNNSFCSLYIGSAGLEYSAMYLCASRRDSDYTFGSGTRLLVI.

This clone was picked up a small number of times. Gene labels here are mouse ones. The read terminates 4 residues before the CDR3 end, so the remaining end is supplied by the germline J gene. The rearrangement uses TRBV31 and TRBJ2-1; the D gene is possibly TRBD1 (6 bases). Trimming stripped 1 base from V and 6 bases from J, with 13 bases between. Germline values: CDR1 GKSSPN, CDR2 SITVG. This CDR3 contains 14 residues. The DNA read from the CDR3 is TGTGCCTGGAGTCCCCTGAGGGGGAGTGCT. Translating gives CAWSPLRGSA. The complete CDR3 reads CAWSPLRGSAEQFF.

Worth noting for this clone: Gene names refer to mouse genes. The CDR3 extends 4 residues past the end of the read, so its final part is completed from the germline J gene. V is TRBV5 and J is TRBJ2-2; TRBD1 aligns across 8 bases. The CDR3 is 16 residues long. With 3 bases clipped from V and 0 bases from J, the junction kept 3 bases outside the gene matches. Germline values: CDR1 LGHNA, CDR2 YNLKQL (reference sequence). Partial CDR3 DNA: TGTGCCAGCAGCCACCAGACAGGGGCAAACACCGGG. Translation: CASSHQTGANTG. The whole CDR3 is CASSHQTGANTGQLYF.